The rows below give T cell receptor beta chains drawn from one sample of a study of OX40 agonist ivuxolimab in advanced cancers. Clones were sequenced by immunoSEQ multiplex PCR, and TCRdb holds only the in-frame ones, with some missing. The table lists tens of thousands of clones, roughly nine tenths of them singletons. The sequencing here drew on CD4+ or CD8+ T cells sorted from blood, taken in a trial of the OX40 agonist ivuxolimab. Receptors originate from an adult with an advanced solid tumor such as melanoma, head and neck, liver or kidney cancer. Each CDR3 is given with its conserved first and last residue.

cdr3_length j_call v_call cdr3_aa
17 TRBJ1-2 TRBV9 CASSVGSRTGSPYGYTF
14 TRBJ2-1 TRBV27 CASSFGLAGYEQFF
15 TRBJ2-5 TRBV5-6 CASSGPTGGVETQYF
15 TRBJ1-2 TRBV7-8 CASSLDRGANYGYTF
15 TRBJ2-7 TRBV4-2 CASSQDSGGGYEQYF
13 TRBJ2-5 TRBV7-9 CASQRAASETQYF
15 TRBJ2-7 TRBV15 CATSRDWTGAYEQYF
17 TRBJ2-3 TRBV2 CASSGTSGRPSTDTQYF
16 TRBJ2-3 TRBV4-3 CASSQDRAGGADTQYF
15 TRBJ1-1 TRBV27 CASSTPGQGRAEAFF
16 TRBJ2-3 TRBV11-3 CASSTAKGASTDTQYF
16 TRBJ2-5 TRBV21-1 CASSKGNSGIQETQYF
15 TRBJ2-7 TRBV10-2 CASSATFRGTYEQYF
16 TRBJ1-4 TRBV7-2 CASSLAYRATNEKLFF
15 TRBJ2-2 TRBV11-3 CASSSPGLNTGELFF
14 TRBJ2-7 TRBV19 CASRPTGGEYEQYF
16 TRBJ2-7 TRBV4-2 CASSQDPLAGNDEQYF
15 TRBJ2-1 TRBV28 CASSLGTSGLNEQFF